The next 18 T cell receptor beta chains were all read from a single sample in a study of identical twins. TCRdb re-analysed the 5' RACE reads in MiXCR, keeping a single row per CDR3 protein. Among some 500,000 distinct CDR3 sequences, approximately 10% were seen once, and the ten largest hold 3%. The same sample was also used in a study of yellow fever vaccine responses in identical twins.

Sequencing input: PBMCs. The receptors originated from a woman aged 18-35 years in good health.

This clonotype was seen only a few times. The chain is built from TRBV29-1 and TRBJ2-7; 9 nucleotides match TRBD2. CDR1 SQVTM and CDR2 ANQGSEA come from the germline V gene. This CDR3 is 16 amino acids long. The V segment lost 1 base and the J segment 1 base; nucleotides outside the gene matches: 8. CDR3 in amino acids: CSVEGVGTSWSYEQYF. As DNA, the CDR3 is TGCAGCGTTGAAGGTGTCGGGACTAGCTGGTCCTACGAGCAGTACTTC.

This clonotype came up many times. The chain combines TRBV11-2 with TRBJ2-5; D gene uncertain. The germline CDR1 and CDR2 sequences are SGHAT and FQNNGV. This CDR3 has 13 residues. The V and J ends lost 1 base and 2 bases respectively, with 5 bases between them. The CDR3 protein is CASSLVVQETQYF. Here the CDR3 DNA reads TGTGCCAGCAGCTTAGTGGTTCAAGAGACCCAGTACTTC. The variable domain in full, with the rest retrieved from reference TRBV11-2 and TRBJ2-5, is EAGVAQSPRYKIIEKRQSVAFWCNPISGHATLYWYQQILGQGPKLLIQFQNNGVVDDSQLPKDRFSAERLKGVDSTLKIQPAKLEDSAVYLCASSLVVQETQYFGPGTRLLVL.

This clonotype was observed a few times. The chain combines TRBV6-1 with TRBJ2-5; possibly TRBD1 for D (5 bases). The germline CDR1 and CDR2 sequences are MNHNS and SASEGT. This CDR3 has 15 residues. V was trimmed by 5 bases and J by 7 bases, leaving 20 bases between them. DNA of the CDR3: TGTGCCAGCAGTCCTGCGGCCCGTGCAACAGGGACCCAGTACTTC. It is translated as CASSPAARATGTQYF.

The chain has TRBV4-1 and TRBJ1-1; D call uncertain. Trimming cost V 0 bases and J 5 bases, with 10 bases left between them. The CDR3 is 14 amino acids. Germline values: CDR1 MGHRA, CDR2 YSYEKL. CDR3: CASSQEGGKTEAFF. DNA for the CDR3: TGCGCCAGCAGCCAAGAAGGAGGGAAGACTGAAGCTTTCTTT.

Ten or more counts support this clonotype. V usage is TRBV12-3 or TRBV12-4 and J usage is TRBJ1-4; 9 bases align to TRBD1. Losses at the gene ends were 5 bases for V and 6 bases for J; bases not matched to a gene: 4. This CDR3 is built from 14 residues. CDR3 protein: CASSRTGEYEKLFF. In nucleotides, the CDR3 is TGTGCCAGCAGTAGGACAGGGGAGTATGAAAAACTGTTTTTT.

The sample holds a few counts of this clonotype. The chain links TRBV20-1 to TRBJ2-7, with TRBD1 identical over 9 bases. The CDR3 is 12 residues long. Germline-derived CDR1 and CDR2 are DFQATT and SNEGSKA (reference sequence). The CDR3 coding sequence is TGCGGCATTGGGGGACAGGGCTACGAGCAGTACTTC. It is translated as CGIGGQGYEQYF.

The chain is built from TRBV6-5 and TRBJ1-6; D may be TRBD1 (5 bases). Germline values: CDR1 MNHEY, CDR2 SVGAGI. Deletions cut 4 bases from V and 6 bases from J, with 7 bases between. This CDR3 comprises 13 residues. The CDR3 loop reads CASSWDFNSPLHF. CDR3 sequence (DNA): TGTGCCAGCAGTTGGGACTTTAATTCACCCCTCCACTTT.

The J gene is TRBJ1-1, the V gene TRBV3-1; D is unresolved. The CDR3 is 12 residues long. The V end lost 5 bases, the J end lost 0 bases, and 4 bases lay between the germline ends. Germline V gene sequence: CDR1 LGHDT, CDR2 YNNKEL (reference sequence). The CDR3 region is CASSKLNTEAFF. The CDR3, as DNA: TGTGCCAGCAGCAAATTGAACACTGAAGCTTTCTTT. Variable domain in full (rest from reference TRBV3-1 and TRBJ1-1): DTAVSQTPKYLVTQMGNDKSIKCEQNLGHDTMYWYKQDSKKFLKIMFSYNNKELIINETVPNRFSPKSPDKAHLNLHINSLELGDSAVYFCASSKLNTEAFFGQGTRLTVV.

The chain carries TRBV12-3 or TRBV12-4 and TRBJ2-5, with D possibly matching TRBD2 (7 bases). V was clipped by 8 bases and J by 5 bases, with 18 bases between them. The CDR3 totals 14 residues. Here the CDR3 reads CASALGGGLETQYF. As DNA, the CDR3 is TGTGCCAGCGCACTGGGGGGGGGCCTGGAGACCCAGTACTTC.

This clonotype was recorded a few times. The rearrangement joins TRBV6-1 to TRBJ1-4, with TRBD1 matching over 7 bases. From germline, CDR1 is MNHNS and CDR2 SASEGT. CDR3 size: 13 residues. The J segment lost 2 bases and the V segment lost 9 bases, leaving 3 bases of the junction unmatched. CDR3 DNA: TGTGCCAGTAGGGGGCCGACTAATGAAAAACTGTTTTTT. It encodes CASRGPTNEKLFF.

Many counts were recorded for this clonotype. CDR3 nucleotide sequence: TGTGCCAGCAGCTTAATGTTGATGGCAGCAGATACGCAGTATTTT. Protein sequence: CASSLMLMAADTQYF. The chain uses TRBV7-2 and TRBJ2-3; unclear D gene. Between the trimmed V and J ends, which lost 2 bases and 4 bases, there was a span of 13 bases. The CDR3 has 15 residues. Germline V gives CDR1 SGHTA, CDR2 FQGNSA.

This clonotype was found a few times. The CDR3: CSARGSAGGSYNEQFF. The DNA for the CDR3 is TGCAGTGCTAGAGGTTCAGCGGGAGGGTCCTACAATGAGCAGTTCTTC. The chain recombines TRBV20-1 with TRBJ2-1; 10 bases align to TRBD2. The CDR3 consists of 16 residues. With 1 base clipped from V and 1 base from J, the junction kept 4 bases outside the gene matches. CDR1 and CDR2 from the germline V gene are DFQATT and SNEGSKA (reference sequence).

The chain joins TRBV20-1 to TRBJ2-4, with unresolved D. The V end lost 7 bases, the J end lost 8 bases, and 24 bases lay between the germline ends. CDR1 and CDR2 (germline): DFQATT, SNEGSKA (reference sequence). This CDR3 spans 15 amino acids. The CDR3 here is CSGGGKGIGLDIQYF. CDR3 DNA sequence: TGCAGTGGTGGTGGTAAAGGGATAGGTTTAGACATTCAGTACTTC.

This clonotype was recorded many times. The chain has TRBV20-1 and TRBJ2-7; D gene unclear. Germline V gene data show CDR1 as DFQATT and CDR2 as SNEGSKA (reference sequence). V was cut by 3 bases and J by 6 bases, with 15 bases left in between. This CDR3 region has 13 residues. This CDR3 is CSASKAQFSEQYF. The CDR3 region has the DNA TGCAGTGCTAGTAAGGCACAGTTTAGCGAGCAGTACTTC.

This clonotype was seen at least ten times. The J gene is TRBJ2-1, the V gene TRBV28; D assignment may be TRBD1 or TRBD2 (6 bases each). Trimming pared 8 bases from V and 7 bases from J, leaving 15 bases between. The germline V gene has CDR1 MDHEN and CDR2 SYDVKM. The CDR3 runs to 13 residues. The CDR3 sequence is CASLGRGGNEQFF. In DNA form, the CDR3 reads TGTGCCAGCCTCGGCAGGGGAGGTAATGAGCAGTTCTTC.

The rearrangement joins TRBV29-1 to TRBJ2-2, with 8 bases that match TRBD2. Germline CDR1 reads SQVTM; CDR2 reads ANQGSEA. The CDR3 loop spans 13 amino acids. Trimming at V came to 7 bases and at J to 3 bases, leaving 4 bases not matched to a gene. CDR3 sequence: CSAGGGYTGELFF. The CDR3 DNA reads as TGCAGCGCCGGGGGGGGTTACACCGGGGAGCTGTTTTTT.

At least ten counts were recorded for this clonotype. This sequence joins TRBV12-3 or TRBV12-4 and TRBJ2-1, with D perhaps TRBD2 (6 bases). V gave up 4 bases and J gave up 5 bases, with 15 bases separating them. CDR3 length: 15 residues. The CDR3 reads CASSYTGTYNNEQFF. The CDR3 nucleotides are TGTGCCAGCAGTTACACCGGGACTTATAACAATGAGCAGTTCTTC.

V usage is TRBV7-9 and J usage is TRBJ2-5; tentatively, D is TRBD1 (6 bases). From germline, CDR1 is SEHNR and CDR2 FQNEAQ (reference sequence). Trimming removed 5 bases at V and 4 bases at J, with 17 bases between. The CDR3 consists of 15 residues. In nucleotides, the CDR3 is TGTGCCAGCAGCCCTCTGACAGGTCCGGGAGAGACCCAGTACTTC. Protein product: CASSPLTGPGETQYF.